One sample yielded the 26 T cell receptor beta chains listed below, sequenced in a study of CD8 T cells in ankylosing spondylitis. One entry per CDR3 protein, called by TCRdb with MiXCR from the 5' RACE reads. The sample lists about 160,000 distinct CDR3 sequences; 9.8% were seen once. Sequences were obtained from blood, either unsorted or a sorted T cell fraction (not recorded which). Receptor source: a female donor with ankylosing spondylitis or in good health (not recorded which).

This clonotype was detected a few times. The chain links TRBV2 to TRBJ1-2; 7 nucleotides line up with TRBD1. The CDR3 is made up of 13 amino acids. The junction had 6 bases not matched to a gene; V was cut back by 4 bases and J by 7 bases. CDR1 and CDR2 from the germline V gene are SNHLY and FYNNEI. DNA for the CDR3: TGTGCCAGCAGTGCCGGACAGGACTCTGGCTACACCTTC. Amino acids: CASSAGQDSGYTF.

This clonotype has more than one count but fewer than ten. The chain couples TRBV2 to TRBJ2-7; D is possibly TRBD1 (7 bases). Deletions cut 8 bases from V and 2 bases from J, with 13 bases between. Germline CDR1 and CDR2: SNHLY and FYNNEI. The CDR3 has 13 amino acids. The CDR3 region is CASRGDSTYEQYF. CDR3 nucleotide sequence: TGTGCCAGCCGCGGGGACAGCACCTACGAGCAGTACTTC.

The genes are TRBV27 and TRBJ2-1; 7 nucleotides agree with TRBD2. CDR3 length: 17 amino acids. The germline V gene has CDR1 MNHEY and CDR2 SMNVEV (reference sequence). V lost 3 bases to trimming and J lost 6 bases; unmatched junction nucleotides: 14. The CDR3 DNA is TGTGCCAGCAGTTTGTCCCCCTCTAGCGGCATTGTCAATGAGCAGTTCTTC. It translates to CASSLSPSSGIVNEQFF.

DNA of the CDR3: TGTGCCAGCAGCCCCTTGACTAGCGATTTCTCCTACGAGCAGTACTTC. This translates into CASSPLTSDFSYEQYF. The chain employs TRBV7-8 and TRBJ2-7, with TRBD2 matching over 8 bases. V lost 5 bases and J lost 0; bases outside the gene matches: 9. The CDR3 is made up of 16 amino acids. Germline values: CDR1 SGHVS, CDR2 FQNEAQ.

This clonotype was detected a few times. This chain links TRBV4-2 with TRBJ2-3; D remains ambiguous. The CDR3 is 15 residues long. The V end lost 1 base, the J end lost 2 bases, and 10 bases lay between the germline ends. Germline V gene data show CDR1 as LGHNA and CDR2 as YNFKEQ. The CDR3 is CASSQALTYTDTQYF. The CDR3 nucleotides are TGTGCCAGCAGCCAAGCCTTAACTTACACAGATACGCAGTATTTT.

This clonotype has a count of ten or more. The V gene is TRBV7-9, the J gene TRBJ2-3, with D perhaps TRBD2 (6 bases). V was shortened by 4 bases and J by 4 bases, with 6 bases between the two germline ends. Germline assignment: CDR1 SEHNR and CDR2 FQNEAQ (reference sequence). The CDR3 is made up of 12 amino acids. The CDR3 reads CASSSGADTQYF. In DNA, the CDR3 is TGTGCCAGCAGCTCGGGGGCAGATACGCAGTATTTT.

The chain has TRBV27 and TRBJ2-1, with D tentatively TRBD1 (6 bases). The CDR3 covers 13 residues. The V end was cut by 3 bases, the J end by 9 bases, with 12 bases between. CDR1 is MNHEY and CDR2 is SMNVEV in the germline V gene (reference sequence). As DNA, the CDR3 is TGTGCCAGCAGTTTCCCAGGGGTATCTGAGCAGTTCTTC. It is translated as CASSFPGVSEQFF.

This clonotype was counted between two and nine times. The chain carries TRBV7-9 and TRBJ1-1, with 7 positions matching TRBD1. J gave up 1 base and V 1 base, and 3 bases lay outside the gene matches. The CDR3 has 15 amino acids. Per germline, CDR1 SEHNR and CDR2 FQNEAQ (reference sequence). The CDR3 DNA is TGTGCCAGCAGCTTAGAGGGGGCAGAGAACACTGAAGCTTTCTTT. Protein product: CASSLEGAENTEAFF.

The chain couples TRBV11-1 to TRBJ2-1; D may be TRBD2 (5 bases). The germline V gene encodes CDR1 SGHAT and CDR2 FQDESV (reference sequence). CDR3 size: 15 residues. The V end was cut by 5 bases, the J end by 0 bases, with 11 bases between. The CDR3 sequence is CASSATSSSYNEQFF. CDR3 DNA sequence: TGTGCCAGCAGCGCAACTAGTAGCTCCTACAATGAGCAGTTCTTC.

This clonotype was counted only a few times. V usage is TRBV14 and J usage is TRBJ2-1, with 10 bases matching TRBD1. V shed 3 bases and J 6 bases; nucleotides not matched to a gene: 8. Germline loops: CDR1 SGHDN, CDR2 FVKESK. The CDR3 extends over 16 amino acids. The CDR3 region is CASSQEGQGGGNEQFF. Written as DNA, the CDR3 is TGTGCCAGCAGCCAGGAAGGACAGGGGGGGGGCAATGAGCAGTTCTTC.

In regard to this clonotype: A read error may be the cause here, since a much bigger clone is one base away. CDR3 sequence (DNA): TGCAGCGTTGAGGCGGGACGGAGCTCCTACGAGCAGTACTTC. It is translated as CSVEAGRSSYEQYF. The rearrangement uses TRBV29-1 and TRBJ2-7; weak D call: TRBD2 (6 bases). CDR1 SQVTM and CDR2 ANQGSEA come from the germline V gene. This CDR3 has 14 amino acids. V lost 3 bases and J lost 0, with 12 bases in between.

This clonotype was recorded a few times. The V and J genes are TRBV4-3 and TRBJ2-7; tentative D call: TRBD2 (6 bases). V dropped 3 bases and J dropped 1 base, with 10 bases sitting between them. CDR1 and CDR2 from the germline V gene are LGHNA and YSLEER. The CDR3 runs to 14 residues. CDR3 sequence: CASSHAGTSYEQYF. CDR3 nucleotides: TGCGCCAGCAGCCACGCGGGAACATCCTACGAGCAGTACTTC.

This clonotype has a handful of counts. The genes are TRBV4-1 and TRBJ2-7; D might be TRBD2 (6 bases). The V end was cut by 4 bases, the J end by 5 bases, with 9 bases between. CDR3 length: 12 amino acids. Germline CDR1 reads MGHRA; CDR2 reads YSYEKL. This CDR3 reads CASSPPSDEQYF. CDR3 bases: TGCGCCAGCAGCCCCCCTAGCGACGAGCAGTACTTC.

The rearrangement joins TRBV20-1 to TRBJ2-1, with TRBD2 matching 7 bases. V lost 2 bases, J lost 0 bases, and 13 bases stayed unmatched. The germline V gene has CDR1 DFQATT and CDR2 SNEGSKA (reference sequence). The CDR3 sequence is 18 residues long. The CDR3 spells CSARRKSASGSSYNEQFF. The CDR3 DNA reads TGCAGTGCTAGAAGAAAAAGTGCTAGCGGTAGCTCCTACAATGAGCAGTTCTTC.

This clonotype was picked up a small number of times. This chain uses TRBV9 with TRBJ1-3; D gene ambiguous. V lost 0 bases to trimming and J lost 0 bases, with 7 bases between them. Per germline, CDR1 SGDLS and CDR2 YYNGEE. The CDR3 runs to 15 residues. This CDR3 is CASSVGGASGNTIYF. CDR3 nucleotide sequence: TGTGCCAGCAGCGTAGGTGGAGCCTCTGGAAACACCATATATTTT.

The V and J genes are TRBV7-9 and TRBJ1-2; D not certain. The V end lost 5 bases, the J end lost 4 bases, and 8 bases lay between the germline ends. Germline-derived CDR1 and CDR2 are SEHNR and FQNEAQ (reference sequence). The CDR3 is 12 residues long. As DNA, the CDR3 is TGTGCCAGCAGCCCTGGCAGCTATGGCTACACCTTC. It codes for CASSPGSYGYTF.

In this sample, this clonotype turned up many times. This chain links TRBV29-1 with TRBJ1-1; D is unresolved. The germline CDR1 and CDR2 sequences are SQVTM and ANQGSEA. The CDR3 covers 13 residues. Trimming removed 2 bases at V and 4 bases at J, with 11 bases between. The CDR3 spells CSVEKEAGTEAFF. CDR3 nucleotides: TGCAGCGTTGAAAAGGAGGCGGGCACTGAAGCTTTCTTT.

In its sample, this clonotype was seen many times. The genes are TRBV4-2 and TRBJ2-2, with a possible D match to TRBD2 (6 bases). The CDR3 length is 13 residues. V gave up 3 bases and J gave up 6 bases, with 8 bases separating them. CDR1 and CDR2 from the germline V gene are LGHNA and YNFKEQ. The CDR3 region has the DNA TGTGCCAGCAGCCAGAGGGAGGCCGGGGAGCTGTTTTTT. It encodes CASSQREAGELFF.

This clonotype occurred a few times. The gene calls are TRBV9 and TRBJ2-2; D might be TRBD2 (5 bases). CDR1 is SGDLS, CDR2 YYNGEE, per germline. This CDR3 comprises 14 residues. Trimming pared 3 bases from V and 7 bases from J, leaving 13 bases between. DNA for the CDR3: TGTGCCAGCAGCGCAGGACTCCTGGGCGGGGAGCTGTTTTTT. Amino acids: CASSAGLLGGELFF.

V usage is TRBV25-1 and J usage is TRBJ1-2; D ambiguous. The CDR3 totals 11 residues. Per the germline V gene, CDR1 is MGHDK and CDR2 is SYGVNS. Deletions cut 0 bases from V and 7 bases from J, with 3 bases between. Here the CDR3 DNA reads TGTGCCAGCAGTGAATATGGTGGCTACACCTTC. Amino acid sequence: CASSEYGGYTF.

The chain carries TRBV9 and TRBJ2-5; 12 bases fit TRBD2. Losses at the gene ends were 3 bases for V and 4 bases for J; bases not matched to a gene: 1. CDR1 is SGDLS, CDR2 YYNGEE, per germline. This CDR3 spans 14 amino acids. The CDR3 DNA reads as TGTGCCAGCAGCGGACTAGCGGGAGCAGAGACCCAGTACTTC. It encodes CASSGLAGAETQYF.

The sample holds many counts of this clonotype. The V gene is TRBV4-3, the J gene TRBJ2-2; 9 nucleotides match TRBD2. Per the germline V gene, CDR1 is LGHNA and CDR2 is YSLEER. This CDR3 has 18 amino acids. V dropped 1 base and J dropped 1; count of bases not matched to a gene: 7. This CDR3 is CASSQGGSGSLNTGELFF. The CDR3 DNA is TGCGCCAGCAGCCAAGGGGGTAGCGGGAGTTTGAACACCGGGGAGCTGTTTTTT.

The genes are TRBV27 and TRBJ2-7; 7 bases agree with TRBD1. J was trimmed by 3 bases and V by 8 bases; bases with no gene match: 7. CDR3 length: 13 amino acids. Looked up from germline, CDR1 is MNHEY and CDR2 is SMNVEV (reference sequence). The CDR3 DNA follows: TGTGCCAGCGGTTGGGGACAGAACTACGAGCAGTACTTC. Residues: CASGWGQNYEQYF.

The chain carries TRBV9 and TRBJ2-3; D call uncertain. In germline, CDR1 is SGDLS, CDR2 YYNGEE. This CDR3 spans 15 amino acids. Trimming took 0 bases from V and 2 from J, leaving 10 bases between them. CDR3 residues: CASSVGSVPTDTQYF. The CDR3 DNA sequence: TGTGCCAGCAGCGTAGGATCTGTCCCCACAGATACGCAGTATTTT. Full variable domain (rest looked up from reference TRBV9 and TRBJ2-3): DSGVTQTPKHLITATGQRVTLRCSPRSGDLSVYWYQQSLDQGLQFLIQYYNGEERAKGNILERFSAQQFPDLHSELNLSSLELGDSALYFCASSVGSVPTDTQYFGPGTRLTVL.

The table lists this clonotype with a few counts. This chain uses TRBV7-9 with TRBJ2-7, with 7 bases that match TRBD1. V was clipped by 1 base and J by 2 bases; unmatched bases: 5. The CDR3 consists of 15 residues. The V gene's germline CDR1 is SEHNR and CDR2 FQNEAQ (reference sequence). This chain's CDR3 is CASSLVGQATYEQYF. CDR3 coding DNA: TGTGCCAGCAGCTTAGTTGGACAGGCGACCTACGAGCAGTACTTC.

This clonotype has just a few counts. The chain is built from TRBV13 and TRBJ2-7; 9 bases line up with TRBD1. CDR3 length: 17 amino acids. V dropped 6 bases and J dropped 6; count of bases not matched to a gene: 18. Germline CDR1 is PRHDT and CDR2 is FYEKMQ (reference sequence). CDR3 region: CASSQHPPGQGNTEQYF. CDR3 nucleotides: TGTGCCAGCAGTCAACACCCGCCGGGACAGGGTAATACCGAGCAGTACTTC. The full variable domain, completed using reference TRBV13 and TRBJ2-7, is AAGVIQSPRHLIKEKRETATLKCYPIPRHDTVYWYQQGPGQDPQFLISFYEKMQSDKGSIPDRFSAQQFSDYHSELNMSSLELGDSALYFCASSQHPPGQGNTEQYFGPGTRLTVT.